Reported below is one T cell receptor beta chain. Its specific antigen is unknown. One base away there is no much larger clone; base qualities are not given. The library was prepared using the immunoSEQ multiplex PCR assay. The paper's data handling went like this. A statistical classification framework was developed to diagnose cytomegalovirus status using the catalog of TCR beta chain sequences. Not all clones reach the TCRdb copy of this immuneACCESS table, which keeps in-frame sequences only. Checked studies attribute under half of the gap to unresolved V genes and leave the rest unexplained. The V and J calls and clone size come from that table; D and trimming were worked out from the DNA. The sample yields about 97,000 clones; roughly 95% were counted once. The ten largest clones capture approximately 1% of the sample. These data are taken from a study of cytomegalovirus exposure and HLA in healthy donors (dated by TCRdb to 2017 to 2019). In terms of the full investigation: The 500 to 700 repertoires of the first cohort and the 95 to 150 validation repertoires were produced on the same platform, according to a later analysis. The study aimed to test whether signatures of past pathogen exposure could be identified by cataloging public T cell receptors. In addition to the first cohort of 650 to 750 subjects, a separate validation cohort of approximately 130 different subjects was used. The study combined high-throughput TCR immunosequencing, statistical association of individual TCRs with disease status, and machine learning to predict cytomegalovirus infection status.

What the study reported, not specific to this receptor: The study listed 164 TCR beta chains as associated with cytomegalovirus. Three of the identified cytomegalovirus-associated TCR beta chains were confirmed in vitro to be specific for cytomegalovirus antigens. Subsequent analysis determined that TCRs grouped into clusters in the first cohort also showed a tendency toward co-occurrence across the 120 or so validation repertoires, and about 93% of cluster scores exceeded 0. The authors suggested that the approach could potentially be extended to other disease states and immunological phenotypes. All 120 repertoires were used to score co-occurrence in the validation cohort in a later analysis, because that analysis had no HLA typing for the cohort. Cytomegalovirus status was reported to be diagnosed by the classifier with high specificity and sensitivity in both the original and validation cohorts. While some public TCRs were present in many individuals, most TCR sequences turned up only very rarely across donors.

The germline V gene gives CDR1 as ENHRY and CDR2 as SYGVKD. Its CDR3 holds 14 amino acids, cysteine through phenylalanine. Just CDR3 DNA is preserved here, 42 bases in frame from base 1. Between the V and J ends, shortened by 6 bases and 2 bases respectively, the junction contains 11 bases. The donors were included in the validation cohort of some 120 subjects, a group kept apart from the roughly 700-subject first cohort. This chain joins TRBV10-3 to TRBJ1-5; matching of 5 bases hints at TRBD1 as the D gene. The sequenced material came from PBMCs. The sequence derives from a woman between 18 and 29 years old in good health and CMV-seronegative. The nucleotide sequence is TGTGCCATCAGAGCTGACAGCGGCAATCAGCCCCAGCATTTT. It specifies CAIRADSGNQPQHF.